The TCR beta chain described here comes from a study of CD8 T cells in ankylosing spondylitis. TCRdb processed the 5' RACE reads anew with MiXCR; each CDR3 protein has one entry. The sample lists 250,000 or so distinct CDR3 sequences; 24% were seen once. Germline V lookup: CDR1 SNHLY, CDR2 FYNNEI. This CDR3 region has 15 residues. Trimming took off 8 bases at V and 7 bases at J, with 18 bases between the two ends. The chain carries TRBV2 and TRBJ2-6, with no clear D. The sequencing sample was made of blood, either unsorted or a sorted T cell fraction (not recorded which). This sequence originates from a male donor with ankylosing spondylitis or in good health (not recorded which). CDR3 amino acids: CASRALSVYANVLTF. The CDR3 coding sequence is TGTGCCAGCCGAGCCCTGAGCGTCTATGCCAACGTCCTGACTTTC.